This T cell receptor (beta chain) was observed in a study of shared clonotypes between healthy human individuals. Notes on the study in general: Roughly 5% of naive CD4 clonotypes were shared across a few donors.

This clone came up once. Its target is not known. Sorted subsets were amplified in replicate PCRs using 200 to 250 ng DNA, tens of thousands of T cell genomes. The table came from immunoSEQ multiplex PCR; TCRdb's copy has only in-frame clones and leaves some out. The sample holds hundreds of thousands of clones, roughly 95% seen once. Germline V gene lookup returns CDR1 MGHRA and CDR2 YSYEKL. The ends were cut back, 4 bases at V and 1 base at J, with 17 bases in the middle. CDR3 length: 16 amino acids. This chain links TRBV4-1 with TRBJ2-7, with a weak D call TRBD2 (5 bases). Source material: naive CD4+ T cells sorted from blood. Subset here: CD45RA+ positively selected. The clonotype originates from a young woman in good health. The CDR3 nucleotides are TGCGCCAGCAGCCTATATGGGAGCGGTAGGTCCTACGAGCAGTACTTC. Encoded protein: CASSLYGSGRSYEQYF.